This T cell receptor beta chain was observed in a study of cytomegalovirus exposure and HLA in healthy donors. Primers for the PCR totalled 60 Vbeta and 13 Jbeta. The repertoire was sequenced with immunoSEQ multiplex PCR; TCRdb's copy has only in-frame clones and lacks some. The sample contains some 110,000 clones, around 80% of which appear only once. General study points: The productive fraction for most TCR beta V segments was about 87% or about 30% in an earlier analysis.

Turning to this clone: Its antigen is unknown.

The sequenced sample consisted of PBMCs. This receptor was identified in a woman aged 55-69 years in good health and CMV-seropositive.

CDR3: CASHGGGQGASGNTIYF. In DNA, the CDR3 is TGCGCCAGCCATGGAGGGGGACAGGGAGCTTCTGGAAACACCATATATTTT. The chain uses TRBV5-1 and TRBJ1-3; TRBD1 aligns across 9 bases. Germline trimming cut 7 bases from V and 1 base from J; bases unmatched to any gene: 12. Looked up from germline, CDR1 is SGHRS and CDR2 is YFSETQ. The CDR3 loop spans 17 amino acids.